These 18 T cell receptor beta chains share one sample of origin, sequenced in a study of chemoradiotherapy in HPV16-positive cancers. TCRdb's table, derived via immunoSEQ multiplex PCR, lists solely in-frame clones and lacks some. This sample yields 30,000 to 35,000 clones, of which around four fifths are seen a single time; 3% to 4.5% belongs to the top ten. The specimen comprised blood, sampled from a patient who underwent chemoradiotherapy. Receptor source: a human donor with HPV-associated anogenital cancer.

The V call is TRBV19, the J call TRBJ1-1; D gene uncertain. The germline gives CDR1 LNHDA, CDR2 SQIVND (reference sequence). V was shortened by 3 bases and J by 7 bases, with 9 bases between the two germline ends. The CDR3 spans 12 residues. The CDR3 spells CASSITRGEAFF. In nucleotides, the CDR3 is TGTGCCAGTAGTATTACGCGGGGTGAAGCTTTCTTT. Based on the CDR3 plus reference TRBV19 and TRBJ1-1, the full variable domain is DGGITQSPKYLFRKEGQNVTLSCEQNLNHDAMYWYRQDPGQGLRLIYYSQIVNDFQKGDIAEGYSVSREKKESFPLTVTSAQKNPTAFYLCASSITRGEAFFGQGTRLTVV.

This chain uses TRBV12-5 with TRBJ1-1; maybe TRBD1 (6 bases). V was clipped by 2 bases and J by 1 base, with 11 bases between them. CDR3 length equals 15 residues. CDR1 LGHNT and CDR2 FRNRAP come from the germline V gene. The DNA for the CDR3 is TGTGCTAGTGGTTTGTGGGGGGCAGGGAACACTGAAGCTTTCTTT. Its protein is CASGLWGAGNTEAFF.

CDR3: CASSLPIRAYQETQYF. The CDR3 DNA follows: TGTGCCAGCAGCTTACCCATCAGGGCGTACCAAGAGACCCAGTACTTC. V and J are TRBV7-2 and TRBJ2-5; D may be TRBD1 (5 bases). Germline CDR1 SGHTA, CDR2 FQGNSA. The CDR3 is made up of 16 amino acids. V was pared by 2 bases and J by 0 bases, with 13 bases between.

The chain uses TRBV11-2 and TRBJ2-5; possibly TRBD1 for D (6 bases). CDR1 is SGHAT and CDR2 is FQNNGV in the germline V gene. The CDR3 runs to 13 residues. The germline V and J ends were trimmed by 5 bases and 5 bases, with 12 bases remaining between them. CDR3 bases: TGTGCCAGCAGCCCCCCAGGGGTGGAGACCCAGTACTTC. This codes for CASSPPGVETQYF.

The CDR3, as DNA: TGTGCCAGCAGCTTAATTGGGGAGACCCAGTACTTC. Translated, it gives CASSLIGETQYF. The V and J genes are TRBV7-3 and TRBJ2-5; D unresolved. Germline V gives CDR1 SGHTA, CDR2 FQGTGA. Trimming pared 1 base from V and 5 bases from J, leaving 5 bases between. This CDR3 contains 12 residues.

The chain is built from TRBV18 and TRBJ2-7; D possibly corresponds to TRBD1 (6 bases). V lost 4 bases and J lost 4, with 11 bases in between. Germline V gene lookup returns CDR1 KGHSH and CDR2 LQKENI. The length of the CDR3 is 13 residues. CDR3 DNA: TGTGCCAGCTCACTTAAACAGGGTTACGAGCAGTACTTC. This sequence encodes CASSLKQGYEQYF.

Notes on this clone: At one end, the junction sequence differs from germline, possibly due to a read error. The chain couples TRBV2 to TRBJ2-7; a possible D gene is TRBD1 (6 bases). Germline-derived CDR1 and CDR2 are SNHLY and FYNNEI. This CDR3 has 12 amino acids. CDR3: CASSDSGRDTNF. The CDR3 nucleotides read TGTGCCAGCAGTGACTCCGGCCGGGACACAAACTTC.

This clone appeared once. V usage is TRBV5-6 and J usage is TRBJ1-2, with 8 bases matching TRBD1. The CDR3 totals 16 residues. Germline V gene sequence: CDR1 SGHDT, CDR2 YYEEEE. V lost 4 bases, J lost 3 bases, and 11 bases stayed unmatched. The CDR3 region is CASSLTLDRGHYGYTF. CDR3 nucleotide sequence: TGTGCCAGCAGCCTAACCCTAGACAGGGGACACTATGGCTACACCTTC.

The gene calls are TRBV5-1 and TRBJ1-5; no firm D call. Between the trimmed V and J ends, which lost 7 bases and 2 bases, there was a span of 13 bases. CDR3 length: 14 residues. Germline V gene data show CDR1 as SGHRS and CDR2 as YFSETQ. CDR3 bases: TGCGCCAGCTCGGAGGGCGGTGGCAATCAGCCCCAGCATTTT. This gives the protein CASSEGGGNQPQHF.

In this sample, this clone turned up a few times. V usage is TRBV30 and J usage is TRBJ1-5; unclear D gene. Germline V gene lookup returns CDR1 GTSNPN and CDR2 SVGIG (reference sequence). The CDR3 sequence is 12 residues long. V lost 0 bases to trimming and J lost 7 bases, with 7 bases between them. For the CDR3, the DNA is TGTGCCTGGAGTGTAGACACGCAGCCCCAGCATTTT. Translating it yields CAWSVDTQPQHF.

The V gene is TRBV5-4, the J gene TRBJ2-1; no clear D gene. Germline CDR1 SGHNT, CDR2 YYREEE (reference sequence). This CDR3 has 15 amino acids. The V and J ends lost 2 bases and 1 base respectively, with 10 bases between them. The CDR3 spells CASSFGVGSYNEQFF. DNA for the CDR3: TGTGCCAGCAGCTTCGGTGTAGGATCCTACAATGAGCAGTTCTTC.

V usage is TRBV18 and J usage is TRBJ1-5, with 9 bases aligning to TRBD1. Germline loops: CDR1 KGHSH, CDR2 LQKENI. The CDR3 extends over 13 amino acids. With 9 bases clipped from V and 7 bases from J, the junction kept 7 bases outside the gene matches. The CDR3 sequence: CARIGTGPQPQHF. DNA of the CDR3: TGTGCCAGAATCGGGACAGGGCCGCAGCCCCAGCATTTT.

V usage is TRBV5-5 and J usage is TRBJ1-2, with 12 positions matching TRBD1. After removal of 3 bases from V and 8 bases from J, the junction contained 8 bases not matched to a gene. The CDR3 extends over 15 amino acids. The germline V gene encodes CDR1 SGHKS and CDR2 YYEKEE (reference sequence). The DNA for the CDR3 is TGTGCCAGCAGCTCACCGGGACAGGGGGCAGGGGGCTACACCTTC. Its protein product is CASSSPGQGAGGYTF. The full variable domain, its missing parts supplied by reference TRBV5-5 and TRBJ1-2, is DAGVTQSPTHLIKTRGQQVTLRCSPISGHKSVSWYQQVLGQGPQFIFQYYEKEERGRGNFPDRFSARQFPNYSSELNVNALLLGDSALYLCASSSPGQGAGGYTFGSGTRLTVV.

This chain links TRBV30 with TRBJ1-1; no definite D call. Deletions cut 4 bases from V and 4 bases from J, with 19 bases between. From germline, CDR1 is GTSNPN and CDR2 SVGIG (reference sequence). This CDR3 contains 15 residues. CDR3 nucleotides: TGTGCCTGGAAGGGAGCGGACGGAGGGTCCACTGAAGCTTTCTTT. Residues: CAWKGADGGSTEAFF.

CDR3 coding DNA: TGTGCCAGCAGTTTCCTCGGACAGGGAGTGGTAGCTTTCTTT. Protein sequence: CASSFLGQGVVAFF. The rearrangement uses TRBV6-5 and TRBJ1-1, with TRBD1 matching over 8 bases. The V segment lost 4 bases and the J segment 10 bases; nucleotides outside the gene matches: 11. This CDR3 is 14 amino acids long. Germline V lookup: CDR1 MNHEY, CDR2 SVGAGI.

The chain is built from TRBV30 and TRBJ1-6, with D perhaps TRBD1 (5 bases). Trimming pared 2 bases from V and 10 bases from J, leaving 18 bases between. The CDR3 has 15 residues. Germline CDR1 GTSNPN, CDR2 SVGIG (reference sequence). The CDR3 is CAWSTIRVIESPLHF. Here the CDR3 DNA reads TGTGCCTGGAGTACAATCAGGGTAATAGAGTCACCCCTCCACTTT.

This clone was detected only once. Within the sample, other DNA sequences also encode this same CDR3. The chain has TRBV7-2 and TRBJ2-7; TRBD2 matches 9 bases. CDR1 and CDR2 from the germline V gene are SGHTA and FQGNSA. The CDR3 loop spans 14 amino acids. V gave up 3 bases and J gave up 2 bases; unmatched junction bases: 2. The CDR3 here is CASSFGTSTYEQYF. The CDR3 region has the DNA TGTGCCAGCAGCTTCGGGACTAGCACCTACGAGCAGTACTTC.

This rearrangement joins TRBV7-3 to TRBJ2-1, with TRBD2 identical over 7 bases. The CDR3 is 12 residues long. Germline CDR1 reads SGHTA; CDR2 reads FQGTGA. Trimming removed 3 bases from V and 9 bases from J; junction bases left unmatched: 2. The CDR3 protein is CASSLTGGEQFF. CDR3 DNA: TGTGCCAGCAGCTTGACGGGGGGTGAGCAGTTCTTC.